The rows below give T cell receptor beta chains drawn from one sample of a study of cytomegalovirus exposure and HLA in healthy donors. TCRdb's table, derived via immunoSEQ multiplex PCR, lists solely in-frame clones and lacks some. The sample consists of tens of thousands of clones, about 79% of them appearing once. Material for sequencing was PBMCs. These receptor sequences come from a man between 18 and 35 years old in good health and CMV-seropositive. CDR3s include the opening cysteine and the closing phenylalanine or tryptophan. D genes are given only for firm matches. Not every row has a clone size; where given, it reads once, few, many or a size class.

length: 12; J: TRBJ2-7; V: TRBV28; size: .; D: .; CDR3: CASTTLEDEQYF; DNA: TGTGCCAGCACCACCCTAGAGGACGAGCAGTACTTC
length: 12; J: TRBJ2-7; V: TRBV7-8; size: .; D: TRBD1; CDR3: CASSLDRDEQYF; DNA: TGTGCCAGCAGCTTGGACAGGGACGAGCAGTACTTC
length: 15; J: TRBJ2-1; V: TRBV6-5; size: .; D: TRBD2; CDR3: CASSSGTSSVHEQFF; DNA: TGTGCCAGCAGTTCCGGGACTAGTTCGGTTCATGAGCAGTTCTTC
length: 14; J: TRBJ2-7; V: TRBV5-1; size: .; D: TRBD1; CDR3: CASNDLGQSYEQYF; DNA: TGCGCCAGCAATGACCTGGGACAGTCCTACGAGCAGTACTTC
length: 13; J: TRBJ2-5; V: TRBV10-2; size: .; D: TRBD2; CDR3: CASSAVGGETQYF; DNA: TGCGCCAGCAGTGCCGTCGGGGGGGAGACCCAGTACTTC
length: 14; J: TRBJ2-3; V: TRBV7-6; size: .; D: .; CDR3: CASSLRSGTDTQYF; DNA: TGTGCCAGCAGCTTACGGAGCGGCACAGATACGCAGTATTTT
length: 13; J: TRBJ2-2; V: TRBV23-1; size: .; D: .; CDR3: CASNIPRTGELFF; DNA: TGCGCCAGCAACATACCACGCACCGGGGAGCTGTTTTTT
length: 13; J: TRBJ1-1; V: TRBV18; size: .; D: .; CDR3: CASSPGVKFAAFF; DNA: TGTGCCAGCTCCCCGGGGGTTAAGTTCGCAGCTTTCTTT
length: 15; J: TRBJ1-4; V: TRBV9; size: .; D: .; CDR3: CASSGDTGRMKELFF; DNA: TGTGCCAGCAGCGGGGACACCGGCCGAATGAAAGAACTGTTTTTT
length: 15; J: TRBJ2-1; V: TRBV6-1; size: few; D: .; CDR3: CATFTALRGRDEQFF; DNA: TGTGCCACCTTCACGGCGTTAAGGGGAAGGGATGAGCAGTTCTTC